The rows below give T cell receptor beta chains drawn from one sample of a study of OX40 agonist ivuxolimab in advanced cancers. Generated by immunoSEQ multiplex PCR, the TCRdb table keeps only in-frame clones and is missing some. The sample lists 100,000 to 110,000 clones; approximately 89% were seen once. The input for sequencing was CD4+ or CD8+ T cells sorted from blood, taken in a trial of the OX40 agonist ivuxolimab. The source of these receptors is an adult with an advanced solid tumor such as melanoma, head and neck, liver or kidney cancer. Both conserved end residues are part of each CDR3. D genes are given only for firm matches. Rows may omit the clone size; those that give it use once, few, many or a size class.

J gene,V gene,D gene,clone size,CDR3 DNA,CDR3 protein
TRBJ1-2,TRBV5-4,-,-,TGTGCCAGCAGCTTGGAAGGGTCTTACTATGGCTACACCTTC,CASSLEGSYYGYTF
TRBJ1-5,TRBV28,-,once,TGTGCCAGCAGACAGGATACGGGGGCCGTTCAGCCCCAGCATTTT,CASRQDTGAVQPQHF
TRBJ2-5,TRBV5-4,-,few,TGTGCCAGCAGCTTGGTGTCCCAAGAGACCCAGTACTTC,CASSLVSQETQYF
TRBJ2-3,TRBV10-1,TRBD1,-,TGCGCCAGCAGTGCACGGACAGGGGGTAGCACAGATACGCAGTATTTT,CASSARTGGSTDTQYF
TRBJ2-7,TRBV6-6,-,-,TGTGCCAGCAGTTACACCTTCCGGGGACGGGACTACGAGCAGTACTTC,CASSYTFRGRDYEQYF
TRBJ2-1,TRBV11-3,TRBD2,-,TGTGCCAGCAGCTTAGCGAGCGGGGGGAAAAATGAGCAGTTCTTC,CASSLASGGKNEQFF
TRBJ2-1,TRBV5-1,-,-,TGCGCCAGCAGCTGGGCGGGGCGGGTGAGCTCCTACAATGAGCAGTTCTTC,CASSWAGRVSSYNEQFF
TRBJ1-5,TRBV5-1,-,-,TGCGCCAGCAGCTTGTCCCCTATCAATAGCAATCAGCCCCAGCATTTT,CASSLSPINSNQPQHF
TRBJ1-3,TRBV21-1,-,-,TGTGCCAGCAGCAGGCCGACAGGTCCTCCTAGCTCTGGAAACACCATATATTTT,CASSRPTGPPSSGNTIYF
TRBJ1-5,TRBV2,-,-,TGTGCCAGCAGTGAATTAAACAGGGACGTTTGGGGTCAGCCCCAGCATTTT,CASSELNRDVWGQPQHF
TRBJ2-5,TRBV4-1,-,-,TGCGCCAGCAGCCAAACCCCCCTGACGGAGACCCAGTACTTC,CASSQTPLTETQYF
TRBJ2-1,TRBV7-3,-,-,TGTGCCAGCAGCTCGGGGAGAGGGAGCTCCTACAATGAGCAGTTCTTC,CASSSGRGSSYNEQFF
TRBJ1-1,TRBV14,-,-,TGTGCCAGCAGCGCCGGGACAGAAGCTTTCTTT,CASSAGTEAFF
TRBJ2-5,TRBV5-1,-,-,TGCGCCAGCAGCTTCGGGGGGCCGAAAGAGACCCAGTACTTC,CASSFGGPKETQYF
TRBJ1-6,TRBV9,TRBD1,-,TGTGCCAGCAAGCGTGGGCAGGGGGATTCACCCCTCCACTTT,CASKRGQGDSPLHF
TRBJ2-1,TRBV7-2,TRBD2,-,TGTGCCAGCAGCTTATTAGCGGGGGGTAATGAGCAGTTCTTC,CASSLLAGGNEQFF
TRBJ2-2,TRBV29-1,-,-,TGCAGCGGGGTAAGAGCGAACACCGGGGAGCTGTTTTTT,CSGVRANTGELFF
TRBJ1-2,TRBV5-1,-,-,TGCGCCAGCAGCTTCGGGGCCTCCTATGGCTACACCTTC,CASSFGASYGYTF
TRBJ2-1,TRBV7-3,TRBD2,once,TGTGCCAGCAGCTTAGCTAGCGGGGGGTCCTACAATGAGCAGTTCTTC,CASSLASGGSYNEQFF
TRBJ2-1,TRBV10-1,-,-,TGCGCCAGCTCCCGAGGAAATGAGCAGTTCTTC,CASSRGNEQFF
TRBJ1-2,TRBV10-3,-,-,TGTGCCATCAGTGAGCGGCAAGACAACTATGGCTACACCTTC,CAISERQDNYGYTF
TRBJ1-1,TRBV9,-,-,TGTGCCAGCAGCCCAGCCGGGGACAACACTGAAGCTTTCTTT,CASSPAGDNTEAFF
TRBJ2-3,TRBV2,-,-,TGTGCCAGCTTCCGTTTGATGGGGGGAACAGATACGCAGTATTTT,CASFRLMGGTDTQYF
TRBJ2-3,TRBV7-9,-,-,TGTGCCAGCTCCGAGGACACCAGCACAGATACGCAGTATTTT,CASSEDTSTDTQYF
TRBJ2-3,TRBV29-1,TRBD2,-,TGCAGCGTTGAAGACCCGGGGGGAGATACGCAGTATTTT,CSVEDPGGDTQYF
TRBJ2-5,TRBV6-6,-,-,TGTGCCAGCAGGGGGCCCGGGACCGGCCAAGAGACCCAGTACTTC,CASRGPGTGQETQYF
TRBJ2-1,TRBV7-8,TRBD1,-,TGTGCCAGCAGCCGACGCGGGACAGGGGGCCTCACGGATCCCAATGAGCAGTTCTTC,CASSRRGTGGLTDPNEQFF
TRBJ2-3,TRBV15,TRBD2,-,TGTGCCACCAGCGGGGGGACTAACCATAACACAGATACGCAGTATTTT,CATSGGTNHNTDTQYF
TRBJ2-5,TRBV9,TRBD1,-,TGTGCCAGCAGCTCGACAGGGGTTGGGCAAGAGACCCAGTACTTC,CASSSTGVGQETQYF
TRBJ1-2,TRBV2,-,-,TGTGCCAGCAGTGAAGTGGCGGGAGGCTATGGCTACACCTTC,CASSEVAGGYGYTF
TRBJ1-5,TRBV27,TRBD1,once,TGTGCCAGCAGTTTTGGGGGACAGGTTTATCAGCCCCAGCATTTT,CASSFGGQVYQPQHF
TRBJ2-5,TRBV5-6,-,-,TGTGCCAGCAGCTTGGGATCGGCTGAGGGGACCCAGTACTTC,CASSLGSAEGTQYF
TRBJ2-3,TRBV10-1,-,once,TGCGCCAGCAGTGATGGTTTACGGGAGAGGGCAGATACGCAGTATTTT,CASSDGLRERADTQYF
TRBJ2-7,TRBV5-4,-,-,TGTGCCAGCAGGCGTGGGACGGATCAAACCTACGAGCAGTACTTC,CASRRGTDQTYEQYF
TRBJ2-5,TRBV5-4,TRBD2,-,TGTGCCAGCAGCTTGAAACTAGCGTATTTGGGAGAGACCCAGTACTTC,CASSLKLAYLGETQYF
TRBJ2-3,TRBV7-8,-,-,TGTGCCAGCAGCGCACAGGGCACAGATACGCAGTATTTT,CASSAQGTDTQYF
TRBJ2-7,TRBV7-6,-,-,TGTGCCAGCAGCTTAGCCCCCCACGAGCAGTACTTC,CASSLAPHEQYF
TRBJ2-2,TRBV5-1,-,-,TGCGCCAGCAGCTTAGGGGGAAACACCGGGGAGCTGTTTTTT,CASSLGGNTGELFF
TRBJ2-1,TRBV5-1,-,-,TGCGCCAGCAGCCTTCACCCATCTCCCGATGAGCAGTTCTTC,CASSLHPSPDEQFF
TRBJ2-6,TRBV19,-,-,TGTGCCAGTAGTCCGTTCAGGTCGGGGAGCTCTGGGGCCAACGTCCTGACTTTC,CASSPFRSGSSGANVLTF
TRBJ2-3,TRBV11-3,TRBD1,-,TGTGCCAGCAGCCAGTATACAGGGGCCGATACGCAGTATTTT,CASSQYTGADTQYF
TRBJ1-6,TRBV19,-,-,TGTGCCAGTAGTATAGGTCAGGGTCGCCTCCACTTT,CASSIGQGRLHF
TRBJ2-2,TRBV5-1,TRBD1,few,TGCGCCAGCAGACCTGACAGGGGCGCCGGGGAGCTGTTTTTT,CASRPDRGAGELFF
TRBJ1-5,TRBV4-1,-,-,TGCGCCAGCAGCCAAGATGAGACACGCGACTATAGCAATCAGCCCCAGCATTTT,CASSQDETRDYSNQPQHF
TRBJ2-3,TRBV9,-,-,TGTGCCAGCAGCGTAGACTTGCCAGATACGCAGTATTTT,CASSVDLPDTQYF
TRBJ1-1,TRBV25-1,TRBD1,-,TGTGCCAGCATACCTAGGACAGGGGGCAGTGGAAGTGAAGCTTTCTTT,CASIPRTGGSGSEAFF
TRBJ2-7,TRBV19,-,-,TGTGCCAGTAGTATAGCCCAGGGTGACTACGAGCAGTACTTC,CASSIAQGDYEQYF
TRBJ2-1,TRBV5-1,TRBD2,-,TGCGCCAGCAGCTTGCGCGGCGGGAGCTCCTACAATGAGCAGTTCTTC,CASSLRGGSSYNEQFF
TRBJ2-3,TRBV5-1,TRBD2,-,TGCGCCAGCAGCTTGGAGGGACTAGACACAGATACGCAGTATTTT,CASSLEGLDTDTQYF
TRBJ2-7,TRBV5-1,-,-,TGCGCCAGCAGCCCCCGGCCCGGCCCCGGGTACGAGCAGTACTTC,CASSPRPGPGYEQYF
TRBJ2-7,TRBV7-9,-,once,TGTGCCAGCAGCTTATATACAGGGCAGAAACCCTACGAGCAGTACTTC,CASSLYTGQKPYEQYF
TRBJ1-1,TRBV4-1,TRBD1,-,TGCGCCAGCAGCCATCTAGGGGGCCCGAACACTGAAGCTTTCTTT,CASSHLGGPNTEAFF
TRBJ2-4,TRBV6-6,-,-,TGTGCCAGCAGTAACAAAAACATTCAGTACTTC,CASSNKNIQYF
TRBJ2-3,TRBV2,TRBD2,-,TGTGCCACCCAGTACGGGACTAGGATGGATACGCAGTATTTT,CATQYGTRMDTQYF
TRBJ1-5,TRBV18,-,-,TGTGCCAGCTCACCTGACGCCGGGCCCCAGCATTTT,CASSPDAGPQHF
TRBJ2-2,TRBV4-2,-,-,TGTGCCAGCAGCCACCAAGACTGGAAGGACAACACCGGGGAGCTGTTTTTT,CASSHQDWKDNTGELFF
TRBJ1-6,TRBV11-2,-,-,TGTGCCAGCAGCTCGGGCAGTTCCCAGAATTCACCCCTCCACTTT,CASSSGSSQNSPLHF